This T cell receptor (beta chain) was identified during a study of cytomegalovirus exposure and HLA in healthy donors. Amplification used 60 Vbeta primers and 13 Jbeta primers. Assay: immunoSEQ multiplex PCR; the TCRdb copy retains only in-frame clones and omits some. This sample has some 150,000 clones, with approximately 79% found just once. Each donor was nominally healthy when sampled (though unrecorded immune exposures were likely). Germline V gene sequence: CDR1 SQVTM, CDR2 ANQGSEA. CDR3 size: 14 residues. The germline V and J ends were trimmed by 3 bases and 0 bases, with 9 bases remaining between them.

Sequenced: PBMCs. The V and J genes are TRBV29-1 and TRBJ2-1; D not certain. This sequence originates from a male donor in good health and CMV-seronegative. CDR3 amino acids: CSVDSGLSYNEQFF. CDR3 nucleotide sequence: TGCAGCGTTGACTCGGGTCTCTCCTACAATGAGCAGTTCTTC.